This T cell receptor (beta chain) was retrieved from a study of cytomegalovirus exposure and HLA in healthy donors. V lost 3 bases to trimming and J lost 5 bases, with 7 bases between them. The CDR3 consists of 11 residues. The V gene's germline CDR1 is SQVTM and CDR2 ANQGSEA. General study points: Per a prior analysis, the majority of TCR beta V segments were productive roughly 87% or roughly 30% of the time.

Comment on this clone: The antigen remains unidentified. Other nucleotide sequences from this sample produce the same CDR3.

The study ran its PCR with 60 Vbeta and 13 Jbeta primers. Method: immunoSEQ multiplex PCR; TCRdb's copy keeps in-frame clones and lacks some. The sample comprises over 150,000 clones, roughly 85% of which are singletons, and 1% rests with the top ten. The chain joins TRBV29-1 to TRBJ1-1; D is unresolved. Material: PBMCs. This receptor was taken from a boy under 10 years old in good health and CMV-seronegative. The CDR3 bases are TGCAGCGTTGAGGGAGGGACTGAAGCTTTCTTT. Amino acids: CSVEGGTEAFF.